This passage covers 16 T cell receptor beta chains from one sample sequenced in a study of T cell responses to AZD1222 COVID-19 vaccine (dated by TCRdb to the early 2020s). The library was obtained by the immunoSEQ multiplex PCR assay. In its TCRdb copy, this immuneACCESS table keeps in-frame sequences only and misses some clones. Where compared with another copy, unresolved V genes explain less than half of these, and the others have no known cause. Present in this sample are just over 80,000 clones, approximately 90% of which were seen just once. Approximately 5.8% of the sample is taken by the ten largest. Taken with the paper, the label for time point translates to: baseline before first vaccination. The sample consisted of peripheral blood, taken on day 0 of AZD1222 vaccination. The receptor source for this set is an adult in good health.

This chain connects TRBV18 to TRBJ1-1, with D maybe TRBD1 (6 bases). The CDR3 runs 14 residues. Germline lookup yields CDR1 KGHSH and CDR2 LQKENI. Trimming pared 2 bases from V and 3 bases from J, leaving 10 bases between. CDR3 residues: CASSPNHRDTEAFF. CDR3 coding DNA: TGTGCCAGCTCACCAAACCACAGGGACACTGAAGCTTTCTTT.

This clone was seen just once. The chain combines TRBV5-5 with TRBJ1-4; TRBD1 might be the D (5 bases). The length of the CDR3 is 14 residues. Germline V gives CDR1 SGHKS, CDR2 YYEKEE (reference sequence). V gave up 1 base and J gave up 7 bases, with 11 bases separating them. The DNA of the CDR3 is TGTGCCAGCAGCTTGTCAGGGTTTAGTGAAAAACTGTTTTTT. Translating it yields CASSLSGFSEKLFF. Full variable domain (missing parts from reference TRBV5-5 and TRBJ1-4): DAGVTQSPTHLIKTRGQQVTLRCSPISGHKSVSWYQQVLGQGPQFIFQYYEKEERGRGNFPDRFSARQFPNYSSELNVNALLLGDSALYLCASSLSGFSEKLFFGSGTQLSVL.

The J gene is TRBJ1-2, the V gene TRBV6-5, with a weak D call TRBD1 (5 bases). The CDR3 is made up of 15 amino acids. The V gene's germline CDR1 is MNHEY and CDR2 SVGAGI. V was cut by 4 bases and J by 8 bases, with 20 bases left in between. The CDR3 loop reads CASSLNTGAPEGYTF. The CDR3 nucleotides are TGTGCCAGCAGTTTAAATACAGGAGCCCCTGAAGGCTACACCTTC.

The rearrangement joins TRBV2 to TRBJ1-1; no firm D call. This CDR3 has 13 amino acids. Germline-derived CDR1 and CDR2 are SNHLY and FYNNEI. V gave up 6 bases and J gave up 3 bases, with 11 bases separating them. CDR3 in amino acids: CASSANTDTEAFF. The CDR3 coding sequence is TGTGCCAGCAGCGCAAATACGGACACTGAAGCTTTCTTT.

The rearrangement links TRBV27 to TRBJ2-7, with 8 nucleotides matching TRBD2. Germline V CDR1 and CDR2: MNHEY, SMNVEV (reference sequence). Trimming cost V 6 bases and J 0 bases; bases outside gene matches: 10. The CDR3 length is 16 residues. CDR3 amino acids: CASSRRGGSSSYEQYF. The CDR3 nucleotides read TGTGCCAGCAGCCGACGGGGGGGGTCTAGCTCCTACGAGCAGTACTTC.

The chain links TRBV24-1 to TRBJ2-7; possible D gene TRBD1, 5 bases. Germline V gene data show CDR1 as KGHDR and CDR2 as SFDVKD. This CDR3 has 14 amino acids. V was trimmed by 3 bases and J by 4 bases, leaving 12 bases between them. The CDR3, as DNA: TGTGCCACCAGTGATACAGGCGATCGGTACGAGCAGTACTTC. Protein: CATSDTGDRYEQYF.

This clone was observed a handful of times. This chain uses TRBV27 with TRBJ1-2, with 7 bases that match TRBD1. The germline V gene encodes CDR1 MNHEY and CDR2 SMNVEV (reference sequence). V lost 3 bases, J lost 4 bases, and 8 bases stayed unmatched. The CDR3 extends over 15 amino acids. The chain's CDR3 is CASSFKGQAFYGYTF. The CDR3 DNA follows: TGTGCCAGCAGTTTTAAAGGACAGGCGTTCTATGGCTACACCTTC.

The chain is built from TRBV4-1 and TRBJ1-3; D not resolved. Per germline, CDR1 MGHRA and CDR2 YSYEKL. The CDR3 is 15 residues long. The V gene lost 0 bases and the J gene lost 0 bases, with 6 bases spanning the gap. Written as DNA, the CDR3 is TGCGCCAGCAGCCAAGACGGAGCCTCTGGAAACACCATATATTTT. Amino acid sequence: CASSQDGASGNTIYF.

The rearrangement uses TRBV6-4 and TRBJ2-1; 7 bases match TRBD2. Germline CDR1 reads MRHNA; CDR2 reads SNTAGT. J gave up 6 bases and V 6 bases, and 8 bases lay outside the gene matches. The CDR3 extends over 14 amino acids. Written as DNA, the CDR3 is TGTGCCAGCAGACGGGACTACCGGAGCAATGAGCAGTTCTTC. Amino acids: CASRRDYRSNEQFF.

The chain carries TRBV7-6 and TRBJ2-2, with D maybe TRBD1 (6 bases). Trimming cost V 1 base and J 6 bases, with 18 bases left between them. The CDR3 contains 17 residues. CDR1 SGHVS and CDR2 FNYEAQ come from the germline V gene. The DNA of the CDR3 is TGTGCCAGCAGCTTAGAACTAGGGACACTCCCATCCGGGGAGCTGTTTTTT. It translates to CASSLELGTLPSGELFF.

The CDR3 here is CASSPVAGQNSPLHF. The DNA of the CDR3 is TGTGCCAGCTCACCGGTGGCAGGGCAAAATTCACCCCTCCACTTT. This chain connects TRBV18 to TRBJ1-6, with a possible D match to TRBD1 (5 bases). The CDR3 length is 15 residues. Trimming left V 3 bases short and J 7 bases short, with 13 bases between. Germline V CDR1 and CDR2: KGHSH, LQKENI.

V is TRBV7-6 and J is TRBJ1-1; D is perhaps TRBD1 (5 bases). The germline V and J ends were trimmed by 5 bases and 11 bases, with 21 bases remaining between them. The CDR3 has 14 amino acids. The germline V gene encodes CDR1 SGHVS and CDR2 FNYEAQ. CDR3 nucleotides: TGTGCCAGCAGCCCAAACCTCATGCAGGGTGAGGCTTTCTTT. Amino acids: CASSPNLMQGEAFF. Combining the CDR3 with reference TRBV7-6 and TRBJ1-1 gives the whole variable domain GAGVSQSPRYKVTKRGQDVALRCDPISGHVSLYWYRQALGQGPEFLTYFNYEAQQDKSGLPNDRFSAERPEGSISTLTIQRTEQRDSAMYRCASSPNLMQGEAFFGQGTRLTVV.

The chain carries TRBV7-9 and TRBJ1-2; 8 bases fit TRBD1. This CDR3 is built from 14 residues. The junction had 6 bases not matched to a gene; V was cut back by 1 base and J by 8 bases. CDR1 is SEHNR and CDR2 is FQNEAQ in the germline V gene (reference sequence). The CDR3 here is CASSLGQGAPGYTF. The DNA of the CDR3 is TGTGCCAGCAGCTTAGGGCAGGGGGCGCCCGGCTACACCTTC.

This clone was detected once. This sequence joins TRBV11-1 and TRBJ2-3; weak D call: TRBD1 (5 bases). Germline CDR1 and CDR2: SGHAT and FQDESV (reference sequence). Trimming stripped 6 bases from V and 1 base from J, with 14 bases between. This CDR3 comprises 15 residues. CDR3: CASRRRRGGTDTQYF. The CDR3 DNA reads as TGTGCCAGCAGACGTCGTAGGGGTGGCACAGATACGCAGTATTTT.

The rearrangement joins TRBV15 to TRBJ2-7, with 8 bases matching TRBD1. The CDR3 contains 17 residues. The junction had 11 bases not matched to a gene; V was cut back by 0 bases and J by 4 bases. Looked up from germline, CDR1 is LNHNV and CDR2 is YYDKDF (reference sequence). The CDR3 loop is CATSRDTGQGARYEQYF. The CDR3 region has the DNA TGTGCCACCAGCAGAGACACGGGGCAGGGGGCGCGATACGAGCAGTACTTC.

The chain links TRBV30 to TRBJ1-4; D unclear. Trimming left V 4 bases short and J 8 bases short, with 14 bases between. Germline values: CDR1 GTSNPN, CDR2 SVGIG (reference sequence). This CDR3 contains 13 residues. The CDR3 protein is CAWTDPPNEKLFF. The CDR3 DNA reads as TGTGCCTGGACGGACCCGCCCAACGAAAAACTGTTTTTT.